This section outlines one T cell receptor beta chain sequence together with its context. This clone was recorded only once. The clone's antigen remains unknown. There are no base qualities to consult, and no much larger clone falls within one base. The data were taken from a study of T cell responses to AZD1222 COVID-19 vaccine (dated by TCRdb to about 2021). For context, the study as a whole: A total of about 230 trial participants underwent TCR sequencing, of whom about 210 received two doses of AZD1222 and about 25 received two doses of the MenACWY control vaccine. Trial participants were enrolled into age subgroups of 18-55, 56-69 and 70-plus years, which contained about 150, 28 and 57 TCR-sequenced participants, respectively. Study-wide conclusions, independent of this receptor: The vaccine-associated CD4 TCRs covered the entire spike protein, and the dominant responses fell in regions 160-218 and 743-854. Nearly half of unique spike-specific TCRs reportedly recognized epitopes outside regions mutated in the B.1.351 and B.1.1.7 variants. The 56-69-year group was small, and its depth increase did not reach significance, likely because of low power. Conclusions about previously exposed vaccinees are limited, since just five to seven AZD1222 recipients were seropositive for SARS-CoV-2 at baseline. Because no samples from the day 14 peak response were available, repertoires could be characterized only after the peak T cell response. After two AZD1222 doses, both the breadth and the depth of spike-specific TCRs were significantly higher than at day 0 and than in MenACWY recipients. Participants were mostly white British, with more females than males. The authors suggested clonal diversity may have been underestimated.

The time point label on this specimen signifies: about 28 days (+/-7) after the second vaccine dose. Because spike-specific TCR depth and breadth did not differ between the two schedules, AZD1222 recipients who got a second dose at roughly 4 weeks were pooled with those who got a second dose at roughly 12 weeks. The vaccinee samples were drawn from two UK trials, COV001 and COV002, one of which was a single-blind randomized controlled phase 2/3 trial testing AZD1222 (ChAdOx1 nCoV-19) in healthy adults. For TCRbeta chain sequencing, PBMC samples were collected from trial participants at day 0 and at day 28 after the second dose. The CDR3 regions of human TCRbeta chains were analyzed by immunosequencing. Per the authors' processing: TCRs in the repertoires were compared against a reference library of SARS-CoV-2-specific TCRs that had been generated with the MIRA antigen-specificity platform. Breadth was defined as the fraction of unique TCRs that were SARS-CoV-2-associated, and depth was defined as the fraction of total T cells that were SARS-CoV-2-associated. Using the MIRA data, every spike-specific TCR was mapped to the spike region that the TCR reacted to and assigned to either a CD4 or a CD8 class. Log10-transformed breadth and depth values were compared by one-way ANOVA with Sidak's multiple comparisons tests. Drawn from immuneACCESS, this table holds only the in-frame rearrangements with V and J called that TCRdb kept. Clones are partly lost; checked studies trace under half to an unresolved V gene and leave the rest unexplained. V and J calls and clone size follow that table, whereas D and trimming were derived from the DNA. This sample gives 90,000 or so clones in total; approximately 89% of them show up just once. The top ten clones comprise approximately 5% of the sample.

As encoded in the germline V gene, CDR1 is SGHRS while CDR2 is YFSETQ. The CDR3 starts with the cysteine, ends with the phenylalanine, and has 15 residues. The only DNA kept is the CDR3, 45 bases in frame from the first base. Germline trimming amounts to 4 bases on V and 5 bases on J, with 9 as the count of junction bases outside the gene matches. This clonotype was obtained from an adult who received the AZD1222 COVID-19 vaccine. The rearranged chain carries TRBV5-1 and TRBJ1-2; 9 of the junction bases match TRBD1. The specimen comprised peripheral blood, sampled 28 days after the second AZD1222 dose. The CDR3: CASSDPGQGTYGYTF. The DNA reads TGCGCCAGCAGCGACCCGGGACAGGGCACTTATGGCTACACCTTC.